Presented here are 28 T cell receptor beta chains from one specimen sequenced in a study of blood T cell repertoires in COVID-19. Profiled with immunoSEQ multiplex PCR; TCRdb holds only in-frame clones, not every one. The sample lists under 250,000 clones; around nine tenths were seen once. Sample: peripheral blood. The receptors come from a woman in her seventies with active or convalescent COVID-19.

This clone was seen once. V usage is TRBV3-1 (or the pseudogene TRBV3-2) and J usage is TRBJ2-1; 8 bases align to TRBD1. The CDR3 sequence is 15 residues long. From germline, CDR1 is LGHDT and CDR2 YNNKEL (reference sequence). The junction had 8 bases not matched to a gene; V was cut back by 4 bases and J by 6 bases. The CDR3, as DNA: TGTGCCAGCAGCCTTCGGACAGGGCTCCTCAATGAGCAGTTCTTC. Amino acids: CASSLRTGLLNEQFF.

V and J are TRBV18 and TRBJ2-7; possibly TRBD1 for D (5 bases). Between the trimmed V and J ends, which lost 3 bases and 1 base, there was a span of 22 bases. The CDR3 runs 18 residues. Germline CDR1 and CDR2: KGHSH and LQKENI. Here the CDR3 reads CASSPSNSRQSGSYEQYF. The CDR3 bases are TGTGCCAGCTCACCTAGTAACTCCCGACAGTCGGGTTCCTACGAGCAGTACTTC.

The chain's CDR3 is CASREVGDTEAFF. In DNA, the CDR3 is TGTGCCAGCAGGGAAGTAGGGGACACTGAAGCTTTCTTT. The rearrangement links TRBV3-1 (or the pseudogene TRBV3-2) to TRBJ1-1, with a possible D match to TRBD1 (5 bases). The CDR3 totals 13 residues. In germline, CDR1 is LGHDT, CDR2 YNNKEL (reference sequence). V dropped 6 bases and J dropped 3 bases, with 11 bases sitting between them.

CDR3 protein: CASSLAGVAASYEQYF. Here the CDR3 DNA reads TGTGCCAGCAGCTTGGCCGGGGTTGCGGCCTCCTACGAGCAGTACTTC. The rearrangement uses TRBV5-4 and TRBJ2-7; a possible D gene is TRBD2 (5 bases). Germline V gene lookup returns CDR1 SGHNT and CDR2 YYREEE (reference sequence). This CDR3 region has 16 residues. V was pared by 0 bases and J by 0 bases, with 13 bases between.

This chain's CDR3 is CASSQDRASGGTQFF. CDR3 coding DNA: TGTGCCAGCAGCCAAGATAGGGCTAGCGGGGGGACGCAGTTCTTC. The chain carries TRBV4-2 and TRBJ2-1, with 11 bases lining up with TRBD2. CDR1 is LGHNA, CDR2 YNFKEQ, per germline. Trimming took 0 bases from V and 12 from J; bases not matched to a gene: 7. The CDR3 contains 15 residues.

The rearrangement joins TRBV5-8 to TRBJ2-7; D is uncertain. Trimming took 1 base from V and 6 from J, leaving 11 bases between them. The CDR3 runs to 13 residues. The germline gives CDR1 SGHTS, CDR2 YDEGEE. CDR3 sequence reads: CASSLKRSGEQYF. CDR3 bases: TGTGCCAGCAGCTTGAAACGGAGTGGCGAGCAGTACTTC.

The V gene is TRBV5-1, the J gene TRBJ1-3; D is possibly TRBD1 (6 bases). The ends were cut back, 4 bases at V and 0 bases at J, with 11 bases in the middle. Per germline, CDR1 SGHRS and CDR2 YFSETQ. The CDR3 runs 15 residues. CDR3 bases: TGCGCCAGCAGCCAGACAGGCCTCTCTGGAAACACCATATATTTT. This codes for CASSQTGLSGNTIYF.

V and J are TRBV4-3 and TRBJ1-4, with 11 bases matching TRBD1. The CDR3 spans 14 residues. Germline loops: CDR1 LGHNA, CDR2 YSLEER. With V trimmed by 3 bases and J by 10 bases, 4 bases remained unmatched. The CDR3 spells CASSQVGTGGKLFF. As DNA, the CDR3 is TGCGCCAGCAGCCAGGTCGGGACAGGGGGAAAACTGTTTTTT.

A few counts support this clone. The chain combines TRBV10-3 with TRBJ1-5; tentatively, D is TRBD1 (5 bases). The V gene's germline CDR1 is ENHRY and CDR2 SYGVKD. Trimming removed 10 bases from V and 1 base from J, with 17 bases in between. This CDR3 region has 15 residues. CDR3 bases: TGTGCCACAGAACCGACAGCGAACAGCAATCAGCCCCAGCATTTT. Translation gives CATEPTANSNQPQHF.

The chain employs TRBV14 and TRBJ1-2, with D perhaps TRBD1 (6 bases). The germline CDR1 and CDR2 sequences are SGHDN and FVKESK. V lost 3 bases and J lost 2, with 16 bases in between. There are 16 residues in the CDR3. The CDR3 sequence is CASSHRKVGQNYGYTF. The CDR3, as DNA: TGTGCCAGCAGCCACCGAAAGGTGGGACAAAACTATGGCTACACCTTC.

The chain links TRBV10-3 to TRBJ1-1, with 8 positions matching TRBD1. The CDR3 loop spans 15 amino acids. The germline V gene encodes CDR1 ENHRY and CDR2 SYGVKD. J lost 3 bases, V lost 11 bases, and 14 bases had no gene match. The CDR3 bases are TGTGCCGTGGGGGGCAGGGGGCCCCAGCACACTGAAGCTTTCTTT. This codes for CAVGGRGPQHTEAFF.

The chain recombines TRBV7-9 with TRBJ1-4; D unclear. The CDR3 covers 14 residues. CDR1 is SEHNR, CDR2 FQNEAQ, per germline (reference sequence). V shed 4 bases and J shed 8 bases, with 14 bases lying between them. CDR3 DNA: TGTGCCAGCAGCTCCGCGCCCGGGAGCGAAAAACTGTTTTTT. Protein sequence: CASSSAPGSEKLFF.

The rearrangement joins TRBV29-1 to TRBJ1-1; possibly TRBD1 for D (5 bases). Germline CDR1 and CDR2: SQVTM and ANQGSEA. The CDR3 contains 13 residues. V lost 4 bases to trimming and J lost 0 bases, with 9 bases between them. CDR3 nucleotides: TGCAGCGTTGCGAACAGGCTGAACACTGAAGCTTTCTTT. Its protein product is CSVANRLNTEAFF.

This clone was counted once. V and J are TRBV6-1 and TRBJ1-2, with a tentative D call TRBD1 (5 bases). Germline V gene sequence: CDR1 MNHNS, CDR2 SASEGT. The V end was cut by 6 bases, the J end by 7 bases, with 12 bases between. The CDR3 spans 12 residues. In nucleotides, the CDR3 is TGTGCCAGCAGCCAATACCAGGGTGGCTACACCTTC. Translated, it gives CASSQYQGGYTF.

This clone was observed a single time. At one of its ends the junction is not consistent with the germline gene, which may arise from a read error. This chain joins TRBV24-1 and TRBJ2-1; the D is unclear. Germline V CDR1 and CDR2: KGHDR, SFDVKD. This CDR3 is built from 14 residues. CDR3 nucleotide sequence: TGTGCCACCAGTGACCCACAGTCCTTCAATGAGCAGTTCTTC. It yields the protein CATSDPQSFNEQFF.

The chain recombines TRBV19 with TRBJ1-4, with 9 positions matching TRBD1. From germline, CDR1 is LNHDA and CDR2 SQIVND (reference sequence). V trimming: 6 bases; J trimming: 10 bases; junction bases outside the gene matches: 15. The CDR3 length is 16 residues. As DNA, the CDR3 is TGTGCCAGTAGGTCCTCTCAACAGGGGGCAAGGGGAAAACTGTTTTTT. The encoded protein is CASRSSQQGARGKLFF.

The rearrangement uses TRBV7-2 and TRBJ2-3; perhaps TRBD1 as D (6 bases). This CDR3 contains 16 residues. The ends were cut back, 3 bases at V and 1 base at J, with 14 bases in the middle. Germline CDR1 SGHTA, CDR2 FQGNSA. CDR3 bases: TGTGCCAGCAGCTTCTTCCGGGACACCCGCACAGATACGCAGTATTTT. Protein: CASSFFRDTRTDTQYF.

The rearrangement links TRBV21-1 to TRBJ2-1; the table gives TRBD2 as D, unverified against the DNA. TRBV21-1 is deemed a pseudogene. This CDR3 has 14 amino acids. CDR3 in amino acids: CASSIKEGRNEQFF. The CDR3 DNA reads TGTGCCAGCAGCATCAAGGAGGGTCGGAATGAGCAGTTCTTC.

This chain uses TRBV5-1 with TRBJ2-7; TRBD1 is a possible D gene (5 bases). Germline assignment: CDR1 SGHRS and CDR2 YFSETQ. This CDR3 has 14 residues. V was trimmed by 2 bases and J by 6 bases, leaving 15 bases between them. CDR3 loop: CASSLDSVLSEQYF. The CDR3 region has the DNA TGCGCCAGCAGCTTAGACAGTGTCCTCTCCGAGCAGTACTTC.

This clone was observed at least ten times. The chain is built from TRBV10-3 and TRBJ1-6; weak D call: TRBD1 (5 bases). The germline V and J ends were trimmed by 11 bases and 7 bases, with 15 bases remaining between them. Germline V gene lookup returns CDR1 ENHRY and CDR2 SYGVKD. The CDR3 contains 13 residues. Here the CDR3 reads CAVQRGENSPLHF. The DNA for the CDR3 is TGTGCCGTACAGCGGGGGGAGAATTCACCCCTCCACTTT.

The gene calls are TRBV19 and TRBJ2-7, with TRBD1 identical over 10 bases. Unmatched junction bases numbered 3, after V lost 6 bases and J lost 1 base. The germline gives CDR1 LNHDA, CDR2 SQIVND (reference sequence). This CDR3 has 14 residues. The CDR3 DNA reads TGTGCCAGTAGCCGGGACAGGGGATCCTACGAGCAGTACTTC. This translates into CASSRDRGSYEQYF.

This chain links TRBV12-3 or TRBV12-4 with TRBJ2-1; D gene ambiguous. This CDR3 has 13 amino acids. V was pared by 7 bases and J by 6 bases, with 13 bases between. The CDR3 spells CASMIYSLNEQFF. CDR3 coding DNA: TGTGCCAGCATGATTTACTCTCTCAATGAGCAGTTCTTC.

The chain employs TRBV5-1 and TRBJ2-5, with D possibly being TRBD2 (5 bases). The CDR3 covers 13 residues. Germline CDR1 is SGHRS and CDR2 is YFSETQ. Between the trimmed V and J ends, which lost 0 bases and 5 bases, there was a span of 8 bases. The CDR3 is CASSLGGDETQYF. DNA of the CDR3: TGCGCCAGCAGCTTGGGGGGAGACGAGACCCAGTACTTC.

The J gene is TRBJ1-4, the V gene TRBV6-1; tentative D call: TRBD1 (5 bases). V was trimmed by 8 bases and J by 8 bases, leaving 12 bases between them. The germline gives CDR1 MNHNS, CDR2 SASEGT. The CDR3 sequence is 12 residues long. CDR3 DNA: TGTGCCAGCGCCCAGGGTCGCGAAAAACTGTTTTTT. It encodes CASAQGREKLFF.

This clone has a single count. The rearrangement uses TRBV5-4 and TRBJ1-4, with a weak D call TRBD1 (5 bases). V was cut by 2 bases and J by 8 bases, with 16 bases left in between. In germline, CDR1 is SGHNT, CDR2 YYREEE (reference sequence). CDR3 length: 15 residues. Here the CDR3 reads CASSFGGGVEEKLFF. The CDR3 bases are TGTGCCAGCAGCTTTGGGGGAGGGGTTGAGGAAAAACTGTTTTTT.

For the CDR3, the DNA is TGTGCCAGCAGCCCGGGACAGGCGAGAAGGGAGCCCCAGCATTTT. This gives the protein CASSPGQARREPQHF. The chain employs TRBV14 and TRBJ1-5, with 8 bases fitting TRBD1. V gave up 4 bases and J gave up 8 bases; unmatched junction bases: 10. Germline V gene lookup returns CDR1 SGHDN and CDR2 FVKESK. CDR3 length equals 15 residues. The full variable domain, its missing parts supplied by reference TRBV14 and TRBJ1-5, is EAGVTQFPSHSVIEKGQTVTLRCDPISGHDNLYWYRRVMGKEIKFLLHFVKESKQDESGMPNNRFLAERTGGTYSTLKVQPAELEDSGVYFCASSPGQARREPQHFGDGTRLSIL.

The chain couples TRBV15 to TRBJ1-4; 10 bases map to TRBD1. CDR1 LNHNV and CDR2 YYDKDF come from the germline V gene (reference sequence). The CDR3 covers 18 residues. Losses at the gene ends were 4 bases for V and 2 bases for J; bases not matched to a gene: 10. The chain's CDR3 is CATSTSRDRGYTNEKLFF. The CDR3 DNA reads TGTGCCACCAGCACCTCCCGGGACAGGGGATATACTAATGAAAAACTGTTTTTT.

The chain combines TRBV7-9 with TRBJ1-1, with 10 bases fitting TRBD1. The ends lost 5 bases at V and 1 base at J; junction bases unmatched: 10. CDR3 length: 17 amino acids. From germline, CDR1 is SEHNR and CDR2 FQNEAQ (reference sequence). CDR3 region: CASSPPMTGGGNTEAFF. CDR3 DNA sequence: TGTGCCAGCAGCCCACCGATGACAGGGGGCGGGAACACTGAAGCTTTCTTT.